The clone carrying this T cell receptor beta chain was detected only a few times. Its target is unknown. Barcoded TCR alpha and TCR beta cDNA libraries with UMIs came from 5'RACE using constant-segment primers. One entry per CDR3 protein, called by TCRdb with MiXCR from the 5' RACE reads. The sample records about 110,000 distinct CDR3 sequences, about a sixth being singletons. These data are taken from a study of T-cell memory formation after mild COVID-19. Findings of the study overall: Second-wave clones that peaked on day 37 lacked confirmed SARS-CoV-2 specificity. Clones shrinking from day 15 to 85 showed even CD4/CD8 mixes; later expanders tilted CD4+. CM and EM subsets held most contracting CD4+ clones; EMRA held CD8+ ones.

Material for sequencing was PBMCs or a T cell subset sorted from them (not recorded which). The TCR originated in a man aged 18 to 35 who had mild COVID-19 (a few samples of this study predate the infection). Cell type and time point are not known.

CDR3 protein: CASSSLGWGSEAFF. The CDR3 bases are TGCGCCAGCAGCTCCCTCGGCTGGGGGTCTGAAGCTTTCTTT. The chain employs TRBV5-1 and TRBJ1-1; possible D gene TRBD1, 5 bases. V lost 3 bases and J lost 6, with 15 bases in between. The CDR3 is 14 amino acids. The germline CDR1 and CDR2 sequences are SGHRS and YFSETQ.